Listed below are T cell receptor beta chains from one sample, sequenced in a study of T cells in Graves' hyperthyroidism and ophthalmopathy. TCRdb reprocessed the multiplex PCR reads with MiXCR, giving one entry per CDR3 protein. Among 400,000 to 600,000 distinct CDR3 sequences listed, around 20% were seen once. Material: blood. These receptors were obtained from a man aged 18 to 30 with Graves' hyperthyroidism. Each CDR3 is given with its conserved first and last residue. D genes are given only for firm matches. Only part of the rows carry a size: once, few, many, or a class if the clone is expanded.

clone_size j_call d_call v_call cdr3_length cdr3_nt cdr3_aa
many TRBJ2-7 TRBD2 TRBV5-1 16 TGCGCCAGCAGCTTTGGACTAGCGGGAAACTCCTACGAGCAGTACTTC CASSFGLAGNSYEQYF
once TRBJ1-1 - TRBV25-1 15 TGTGCCAGCAGTGACCCTCGCGCGGGGAACACTGAAGCTTTCTTT CASSDPRAGNTEAFF
- TRBJ1-5 - TRBV18 13 TGTGCCAGCTCAACGGACGTCAATCAGCCCCAGCATTTT CASSTDVNQPQHF
many TRBJ2-7 - TRBV6-5 16 TGTGCCAGCAGTTACCATCTTGAGGATCCTACCTACGAGCAGTACTTC CASSYHLEDPTYEQYF
- TRBJ2-5 - TRBV7-9 14 TGTGCCAGCAGCTATCCCGGACAGCGAGAGACCCAGTACTTC CASSYPGQRETQYF
many TRBJ2-2 - TRBV12-3/TRBV12-4 16 TGTGCCAGCAGTCTTTCGGGGCGCGGGGACACCGGGGAGCTGTTTTTT CASSLSGRGDTGELFF
- TRBJ1-3 - TRBV9 15 TGTGCCAGCAGCGTACGAACAGACTCTGGAAACACCATATATTTT CASSVRTDSGNTIYF
many TRBJ1-5 - TRBV19 13 TGTGCCAGTAGTATAGGCATCAATCAGCCCCAGCATTTT CASSIGINQPQHF
many TRBJ2-7 TRBD1 TRBV12-3/TRBV12-4 16 TGTGCCAGCAGTTCTCTGGGACAGCGGTTCTCCTGCGAGCAGTACTTC CASSSLGQRFSCEQYF
many TRBJ2-7 - TRBV6-1 13 TGTGCCAGCACCACTGTGGACTCCTACGAGCAGTACTTC CASTTVDSYEQYF
once TRBJ1-1 TRBD1 TRBV20-1 14 TGCAGTGCTAGCCGGACAGGGGAAGCCACTGAAGCTTTCTTT CSASRTGEATEAFF
- TRBJ2-7 - TRBV7-2 14 TGTGCCAGCTGTCTCCGAACCGGGCCTTACGAGCAGTACTTC CASCLRTGPYEQYF
many TRBJ1-2 TRBD1 TRBV2 17 TGTGCCAGCACCCGGACGGGAGGGACAGGGGATTTGCATGGCTACACCTTC CASTRTGGTGDLHGYTF
once TRBJ1-2 - TRBV7-2 13 TGTGCCAGCAGTCTGACTGAGTACTATGGCTACACCTTC CASSLTEYYGYTF
many TRBJ1-1 - TRBV19 12 TGTGCCAGTAGCTACATGGGAGCAGAAGCTTTCTTT CASSYMGAEAFF
many TRBJ1-1 - TRBV19 14 TGTGCCAGTACCAGTGGGAGGGTGAACACTGAAGCTTTCTTT CASTSGRVNTEAFF
- TRBJ2-5 TRBD2 TRBV7-6 15 TGTGCCAGCAGCTCGACTAGCGGGGGGGTAGAGACCCAGTACTTC CASSSTSGGVETQYF
many TRBJ1-1 - TRBV11-1 16 TGTGCCAGCAGTCACCCTCCGGGACGAAGAAACACTGAAGCTTTCTTT CASSHPPGRRNTEAFF
- TRBJ1-2 - TRBV6-5 14 TGTGCCAGCAGTTCCGGAGGGGTCACCTATGGCTACACCTTC CASSSGGVTYGYTF
many TRBJ1-1 - TRBV7-9 14 TGTGCCAGCAGCTTAGGAGCAGCACTCGCTGAAGCTTTCTTT CASSLGAALAEAFF
many TRBJ1-1 TRBD1 TRBV7-9 14 TGTGCCAGCAGCTCCGCGGGACAGGGGGCGCGACCGGTCTTT CASSSAGQGARPVF
- TRBJ2-7 - TRBV6-1 13 TGTGCCAGCAGTGAACCGGGGGCTCTCGATCAGTACTTC CASSEPGALDQYF
many TRBJ2-2 TRBD1 TRBV5-1 15 TGCGCCAGCATACCGACAGGGGCGAACACCGGGGAGCTGTTTTTT CASIPTGANTGELFF
many TRBJ1-1 - TRBV7-9 14 TGTGCCAGCAGCTTGCGACAAGTGAACACTGAAGCTTTCTTT CASSLRQVNTEAFF
many TRBJ1-5 TRBD1 TRBV6-4 16 TGTGCCAGCAGTGACCCGGGACAGGGGGCGAATCAGCCCCAGCATTTT CASSDPGQGANQPQHF
- TRBJ1-1 - TRBV12-3/TRBV12-4 14 TGTGCCAGCCAGGTCAGGGTAGCAGTCACTGAAGCTTTCTTT CASQVRVAVTEAFF
many TRBJ1-2 - TRBV6-5 15 TGTGCCAGCAGTTCGGGGGGGCCGCCGCTGTTTGGCTACACCTTC CASSSGGPPLFGYTF
many TRBJ1-1 TRBD1 TRBV27 18 TGTGCCAGCAGCCCAACCTGGCGTGACAGGGAAACGAACACTGAAGCTTTCTTT CASSPTWRDRETNTEAFF